These 20 T cell receptor beta chains share one sample of origin, sequenced in a study of shared clonotypes between healthy human individuals. Sequencing was performed with immunoSEQ multiplex PCR; in TCRdb, only in-frame clones are kept and a portion is missing. The profile shows approximately 2.5 million clones, approximately 90% of them singletons. Specimen: naive CD4+ T cells sorted from blood. Subset in this sample: CD45RA+ positively selected. The receptor source for this set is a man between 18 and 29 years old in good health.

V gene TRBV9 combines with J gene TRBJ1-3; D unresolved. Per germline, CDR1 SGDLS and CDR2 YYNGEE. With 0 bases removed from V and 0 bases from J, the gap between germline ends came to 10 bases. CDR3 length: 16 residues. The CDR3 coding sequence is TGTGCCAGCAGCGTAGAAGGCAGCTTCTCTGGAAACACCATATATTTT. Protein sequence: CASSVEGSFSGNTIYF. Full variable domain (rest looked up from reference TRBV9 and TRBJ1-3): DSGVTQTPKHLITATGQRVTLRCSPRSGDLSVYWYQQSLDQGLQFLIQYYNGEERAKGNILERFSAQQFPDLHSELNLSSLELGDSALYFCASSVEGSFSGNTIYFGEGSWLTVV.

The rearrangement joins TRBV29-1 to TRBJ1-5; TRBD1 agrees at 8 bases. Germline V gene data show CDR1 as SQVTM and CDR2 as ANQGSEA. V lost 4 bases to trimming and J lost 7 bases; unmatched junction nucleotides: 3. There are 12 residues in the CDR3. The CDR3 DNA reads as TGCAGCGTTGCGACAGGGGAGCAGCCCCAGCATTTT. It codes for CSVATGEQPQHF.

The CDR3 sequence: CASRPGLMGETQYF. The CDR3 DNA sequence: TGTGCCAGCAGGCCCGGGCTCATGGGAGAGACCCAGTACTTC. This chain connects TRBV2 to TRBJ2-5, with D hard to call. CDR3 length equals 14 residues. CDR1 and CDR2 from the germline V gene are SNHLY and FYNNEI. Trimming cost V 6 bases and J 4 bases, with 15 bases left between them.

The gene calls are TRBV5-4 and TRBJ2-3; 7 nucleotides agree with TRBD1. Germline CDR1 SGHNT, CDR2 YYREEE (reference sequence). Germline trimming cut 2 bases from V and 3 bases from J; bases unmatched to any gene: 9. The CDR3 contains 16 residues. The DNA of the CDR3 is TGTGCCAGCAGCTTTACCACAGGGGCCTTTACAGATACGCAGTATTTT. Translating it yields CASSFTTGAFTDTQYF. Full variable domain (missing parts from reference TRBV5-4 and TRBJ2-3): ETGVTQSPTHLIKTRGQQVTLRCSSQSGHNTVSWYQQALGQGPQFIFQYYREEENGRGNFPPRFSGLQFPNYSSELNVNALELDDSALYLCASSFTTGAFTDTQYFGPGTRLTVL.

This rearrangement joins TRBV30 to TRBJ2-3; D is undetermined. The ends were cut back, 3 bases at V and 5 bases at J, with 3 bases in the middle. Germline lookup yields CDR1 GTSNPN and CDR2 SVGIG (reference sequence). This CDR3 contains 10 residues. The DNA of the CDR3 is TGTGCCTGGAGCGGAGATACGCAGTATTTT. Translated, it gives CAWSGDTQYF.

The chain links TRBV6-1 to TRBJ2-5; D remains ambiguous. Trimming took off 6 bases at V and 0 bases at J, with 8 bases between the two ends. This CDR3 has 13 residues. Per the germline V gene, CDR1 is MNHNS and CDR2 is SASEGT. CDR3 sequence reads: CASRPRNQETQYF. The CDR3 nucleotides read TGTGCCAGCAGGCCAAGAAACCAAGAGACCCAGTACTTC.

In the case of this clone: Other nucleotide sequences in the sample specify the same CDR3. In DNA, the CDR3 is TGTGCCAGCTCACCAAGGACATTACAAGAGACCCAGTACTTC. Translated, it gives CASSPRTLQETQYF. The chain links TRBV18 to TRBJ2-5; the D gene is possibly TRBD1 (5 bases). Germline values: CDR1 KGHSH, CDR2 LQKENI. V was cut by 2 bases and J by 2 bases, with 9 bases left in between. The CDR3 spans 14 residues.

Note on this clone: The same CDR3 also results from other DNA sequences found in this sample. V gene TRBV30 combines with J gene TRBJ2-3, with D hard to call. Trimming took 2 bases from V and 2 from J, leaving 8 bases between them. The V gene's germline CDR1 is GTSNPN and CDR2 SVGIG (reference sequence). The CDR3 consists of 13 residues. CDR3 region: CAWSRGTTDTQYF. In DNA, the CDR3 is TGTGCCTGGAGTCGAGGAACCACAGATACGCAGTATTTT.

The chain couples TRBV2 to TRBJ1-1, with D possibly matching TRBD1 (5 bases). There are 15 residues in the CDR3. Trimming cost V 6 bases and J 1 base, with 15 bases left between them. Germline CDR1 is SNHLY and CDR2 is FYNNEI. The CDR3 nucleotides read TGTGCCAGCAGACCAGGGAGGGAGGGGAACACTGAAGCTTTCTTT. It encodes CASRPGREGNTEAFF.

Here the CDR3 reads CASSTTEEANYGYTF. In nucleotides, the CDR3 is TGTGCCAGCAGCACTACGGAGGAGGCTAACTATGGCTACACCTTC. This chain uses TRBV9 with TRBJ1-2; the D is unclear. The V and J ends lost 4 bases and 0 bases respectively, with 13 bases between them. The germline V gene encodes CDR1 SGDLS and CDR2 YYNGEE. The CDR3 is 15 amino acids.

J is TRBJ2-1 and V is TRBV25-1, with no clear D. Trimming cost V 5 bases and J 0 bases, with 17 bases left between them. Germline assignment: CDR1 MGHDK and CDR2 SYGVNS. This CDR3 has 17 amino acids. CDR3 DNA: TGTGCCAGCAGTCCCCCGTTCGGATATAGCTCCTACAATGAGCAGTTCTTC. Its translation: CASSPPFGYSSYNEQFF.

The chain uses TRBV30 and TRBJ1-1, with 9 nucleotides matching TRBD1. Looked up from germline, CDR1 is GTSNPN and CDR2 is SVGIG (reference sequence). The CDR3 loop spans 16 amino acids. V dropped 0 bases and J dropped 4; count of bases not matched to a gene: 9. CDR3 sequence: CAWSVRWDRAVTEAFF. Here the CDR3 DNA reads TGTGCCTGGAGTGTACGTTGGGACAGGGCGGTCACTGAAGCTTTCTTT.

Comments on this clone: This sample also contains other DNA sequences that code for the same CDR3. The chain links TRBV5-1 to TRBJ2-1, with TRBD2 matching over 11 bases. The CDR3 is 15 residues long. Per the germline V gene, CDR1 is SGHRS and CDR2 is YFSETQ. J gave up 4 bases and V 3 bases, and 3 bases lay outside the gene matches. The CDR3 DNA is TGCGCCAGCAGCTCTAGCGGGGGGCCTTACAATGAGCAGTTCTTC. Protein: CASSSSGGPYNEQFF.

In regard to this clone: A much larger clone lies one base from this, so it may be a read error. The same CDR3 can be traced to other DNA sequences in this sample. V gene TRBV7-2 combines with J gene TRBJ1-1; TRBD1 aligns across 7 bases. The J segment lost 0 bases and the V segment lost 3 bases, leaving 1 base of the junction unmatched. CDR3 size: 14 residues. CDR1 is SGHTA and CDR2 is FQGNSA in the germline V gene. CDR3 loop: CASSLTGMNTEAFF. The CDR3 coding sequence is TGTGCCAGCAGCTTGACAGGGATGAACACTGAAGCTTTCTTT.

The V call is TRBV10-3, the J call TRBJ2-7; the D call may be TRBD1 or TRBD2 (5 bases each). Trimming took off 10 bases at V and 6 bases at J, with 22 bases between the two ends. Germline CDR1 ENHRY, CDR2 SYGVKD. The CDR3 is made up of 14 amino acids. CDR3 sequence: CASARGVVLSEQYF. As DNA, the CDR3 is TGTGCCAGCGCTCGGGGCGTGGTCCTCTCCGAGCAGTACTTC.

The chain employs TRBV7-9 and TRBJ2-7; TRBD1 agrees at 8 bases. Trimming took 2 bases from V and 2 from J; bases not matched to a gene: 2. This CDR3 has 14 residues. Germline CDR1 and CDR2: SEHNR and FQNEAQ (reference sequence). CDR3 sequence: CASSLQGAAYEQYF. CDR3 sequence (DNA): TGTGCCAGCAGCTTACAGGGGGCCGCCTACGAGCAGTACTTC.

Comment on this clone: This same CDR3 is encoded by further DNA sequences in the sample. V usage is TRBV9 and J usage is TRBJ2-5, with TRBD2 identical over 9 bases. The CDR3 contains 15 residues. V shed 1 base and J 1 base; nucleotides not matched to a gene: 2. Germline V CDR1 and CDR2: SGDLS, YYNGEE. CDR3 residues: CASSVLAGTQETQYF. DNA for the CDR3: TGTGCCAGCAGCGTACTAGCGGGAACCCAAGAGACCCAGTACTTC.

The chain employs TRBV28 and TRBJ2-1; 8 positions agree with TRBD1. The J segment lost 5 bases and the V segment lost 6 bases, leaving 15 bases of the junction unmatched. The CDR3 covers 17 residues. The germline V gene has CDR1 MDHEN and CDR2 SYDVKM. The CDR3 DNA reads TGTGCCAGCAGGGGGTCGCGATCCAGGGGGCTCAACAATGAGCAGTTCTTC. This translates into CASRGSRSRGLNNEQFF.

The rearrangement links TRBV6-5 to TRBJ1-4; D is unclear. Germline assignment: CDR1 MNHEY and CDR2 SVGAGI. V was trimmed by 0 bases and J by 7 bases, leaving 12 bases between them. This CDR3 comprises 15 residues. The chain's CDR3 is CASSYSGPRVEKLFF. CDR3 nucleotides: TGTGCCAGCAGTTACTCCGGGCCCCGGGTTGAAAAACTGTTTTTT.

Written as DNA, the CDR3 is TGTGCCAGCAGCTTACGGGAGGGCCAGGAGACCCAGTACTTC. Translating it yields CASSLREGQETQYF. The chain employs TRBV7-9 and TRBJ2-5; TRBD2 matches 8 bases. Germline CDR1 SEHNR, CDR2 FQNEAQ (reference sequence). The CDR3 has 14 amino acids. V was clipped by 2 bases and J by 5 bases; unmatched bases: 4.